This T cell receptor (beta chain) was recovered during a study of beta chain features in type 1 diabetes. General study results and limits: There was a moderate but significant shortening of TCRB CDR3s in all four CD4+ subsets of Type 1 diabetes patients. In the patient group, naive, central memory and Treg TCRB repertoires seemed more alike than in the healthy donor group. Junctions at VDJ sites from type 1 diabetes patients had fewer insertions and more deletions.

Expressed TCRB transcripts were sequenced after all isolated RNA was converted to cDNA. Here immunoSEQ multiplex PCR was the method, and the copy in TCRdb shows in-frame clones only, minus some. Altogether under 200,000 clones are present, about 9.3% being singletons, with the ten largest covering roughly 0.45%. There was one heparinised blood draw per donor, averaging roughly 110 mL. It was via CD45RO/CCR7/CD25/CD127/CD95/CD27 that CD4+ naive, central memory, regulatory and stem cell-like memory cells were sorted. This clone turned up a few times. Its antigen remains unknown. CDR1 is SGHTA and CDR2 is FQGNSA in the germline V gene. CDR3 length: 14 amino acids. V dropped 8 bases and J dropped 4; count of bases not matched to a gene: 7.

The receptor was derived from a young man with type 1 diabetes. The sequenced material came from central memory CD4+ T cells from blood. V gene TRBV7-2 combines with J gene TRBJ2-1; 8 bases align to TRBD2. For the CDR3, the DNA is TGTGCCAGCGTTCCGGGGGGGGTATACAATGAGCAGTTCTTC. Translated: CASVPGGVYNEQFF.